This T cell receptor beta chain was documented in a study of tumor-infiltrating lymphocytes in primary liver carcinoma. Co-extracted RNA and DNA came from 20-30 mg of unsorted bulk tissue. Constant-region priming of around 530 ng total RNA yielded TCR beta cDNA. The TCR beta library was amplified through three nested multiplex PCR rounds in a modified ARM-PCR procedure. PCR rounds one and two used TRBV1-TRBV30 forward primers with a C-beta reverse primer for around 11 cycles each. TCRdb reanalysed the multiplex PCR reads using MiXCR and keeps one entry per CDR3 protein. The table records under 45,000 distinct CDR3 sequences, approximately 70% of them present only once. The CDR3 runs 13 residues. CDR1 and CDR2 (germline): SGHNT, YENEEA.

Sequencing input: liver tumor tissue from sampling region 2. Noted subset: tumor region T2, inferior pole. This TCR was recovered from a man aged 35-49 years with primary liver carcinoma and hepatitis B virus infection. The genes are TRBV11-3 and TRBJ1-1; D unresolved. The CDR3 sequence is CTSSLAANTEAFF. CDR3 nucleotides: TGTACTAGCAGCTTAGCAGCTAACACTGAAGCTTTCTTT.